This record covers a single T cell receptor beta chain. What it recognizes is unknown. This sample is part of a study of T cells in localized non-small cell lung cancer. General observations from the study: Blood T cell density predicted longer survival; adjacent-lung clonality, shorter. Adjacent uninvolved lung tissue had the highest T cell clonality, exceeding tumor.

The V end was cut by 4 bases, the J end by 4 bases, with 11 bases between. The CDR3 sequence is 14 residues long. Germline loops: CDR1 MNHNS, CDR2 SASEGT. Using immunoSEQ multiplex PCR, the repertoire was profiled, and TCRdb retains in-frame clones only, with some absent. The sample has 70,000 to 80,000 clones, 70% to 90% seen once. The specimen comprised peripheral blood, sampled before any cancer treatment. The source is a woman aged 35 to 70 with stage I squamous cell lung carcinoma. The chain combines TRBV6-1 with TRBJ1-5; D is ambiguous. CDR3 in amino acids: CASSGTRSNQPQHF. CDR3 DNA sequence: TGTGCCAGCAGTGGTACACGCTCTAATCAGCCCCAGCATTTT.